The entry below gives a single T cell receptor beta chain sequence along with its context. The antigen remains undetermined. Cycle 7 day 1, cycle 4 day 1, and baseline were the timepoints at which blood was sampled. This sample is part of a study of OX40 agonist ivuxolimab in advanced cancers. Study background: Subjects had a mean age of approximately 60 years, with a range of roughly 23 to 79; approximately 83% were male. It was permissible to have had prior anti-PD-1, anti-PD-L1 or anti-CTLA-4 therapy, and approximately 38% had some. The study's findings and limits: Averaging showed that CD8+ T cells had more expanded clones than CD4+ did.

The CDR3 covers 15 residues. Germline V gene lookup returns CDR1 SGHTA and CDR2 FQGNSA. The ends were cut back, 5 bases at V and 0 bases at J, with 14 bases in the middle. Only in-frame clones appear in the TCRdb table, and some are missing; sequencing was by immunoSEQ multiplex PCR. Seen here are 70,000 or so clones, roughly 90% observed once, and the top ten hold around 8%. This sequence joins TRBV7-2 and TRBJ2-7; D remains ambiguous. The starting material was CD4+ or CD8+ T cells sorted from blood, obtained in a trial of the OX40 agonist ivuxolimab. This receptor was taken from an adult with an advanced solid tumor such as melanoma, head and neck, liver or kidney cancer. The CDR3 protein is CASSDRTVSSYEQYF. CDR3 bases: TGTGCCAGCAGCGATCGGACGGTGAGCTCCTACGAGCAGTACTTC.